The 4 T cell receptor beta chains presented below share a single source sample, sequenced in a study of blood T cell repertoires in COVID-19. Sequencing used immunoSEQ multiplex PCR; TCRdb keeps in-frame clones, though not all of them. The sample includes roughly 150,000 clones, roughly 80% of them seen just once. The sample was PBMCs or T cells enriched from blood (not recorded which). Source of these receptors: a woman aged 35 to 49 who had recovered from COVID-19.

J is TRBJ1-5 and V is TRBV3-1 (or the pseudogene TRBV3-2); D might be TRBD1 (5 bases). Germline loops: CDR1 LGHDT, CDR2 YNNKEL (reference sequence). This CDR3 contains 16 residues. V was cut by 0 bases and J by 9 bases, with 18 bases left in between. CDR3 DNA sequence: TGTGCCAGCAGCCAAGATCTTTCGCGGGGGTCTAGGCCCCAGCATTTT. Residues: CASSQDLSRGSRPQHF.

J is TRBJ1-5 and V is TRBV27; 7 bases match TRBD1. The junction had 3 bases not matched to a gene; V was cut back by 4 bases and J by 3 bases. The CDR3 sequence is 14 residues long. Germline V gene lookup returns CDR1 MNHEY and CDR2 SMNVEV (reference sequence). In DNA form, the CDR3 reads TGTGCCAGCAGTTCCGGGACAGTCAATCAGCCCCAGCATTTT. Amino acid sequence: CASSSGTVNQPQHF.

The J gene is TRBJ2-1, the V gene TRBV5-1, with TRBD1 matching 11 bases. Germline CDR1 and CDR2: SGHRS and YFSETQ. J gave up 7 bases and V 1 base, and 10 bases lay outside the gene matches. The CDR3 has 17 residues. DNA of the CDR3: TGCGCCAGCAGCTTGAGGCCTTCGGGACAGGGGGTAAATGAGCAGTTCTTC. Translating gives CASSLRPSGQGVNEQFF.

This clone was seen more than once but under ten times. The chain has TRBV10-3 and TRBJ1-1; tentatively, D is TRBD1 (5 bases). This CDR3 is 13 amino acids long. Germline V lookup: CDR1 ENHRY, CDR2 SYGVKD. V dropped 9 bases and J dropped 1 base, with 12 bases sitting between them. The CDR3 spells CAMSGAPNTEAFF. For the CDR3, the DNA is TGTGCCATGAGCGGGGCCCCGAACACTGAAGCTTTCTTT.